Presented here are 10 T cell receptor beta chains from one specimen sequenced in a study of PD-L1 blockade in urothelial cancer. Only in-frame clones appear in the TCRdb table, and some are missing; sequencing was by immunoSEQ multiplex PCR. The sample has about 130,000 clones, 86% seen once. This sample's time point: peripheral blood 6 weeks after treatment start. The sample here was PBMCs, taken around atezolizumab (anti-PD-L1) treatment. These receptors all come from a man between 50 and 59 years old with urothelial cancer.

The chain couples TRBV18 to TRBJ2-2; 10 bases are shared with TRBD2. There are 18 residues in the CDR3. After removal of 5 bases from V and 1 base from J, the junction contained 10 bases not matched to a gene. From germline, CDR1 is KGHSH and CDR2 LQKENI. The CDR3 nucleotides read TGTGCCAGCTCATCTCTTCAAGCGGGAGGGATGAACACCGGGGAGCTGTTTTTT. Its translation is CASSSLQAGGMNTGELFF.

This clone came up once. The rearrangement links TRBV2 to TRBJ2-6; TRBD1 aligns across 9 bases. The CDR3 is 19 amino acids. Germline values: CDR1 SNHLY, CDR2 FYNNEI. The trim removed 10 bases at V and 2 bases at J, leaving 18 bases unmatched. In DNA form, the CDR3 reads TGTGCCACCTTATCCGGAGGGACAGGGTTTTTTCCTGGGGCCAACGTCCTGACTTTC. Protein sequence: CATLSGGTGFFPGANVLTF.

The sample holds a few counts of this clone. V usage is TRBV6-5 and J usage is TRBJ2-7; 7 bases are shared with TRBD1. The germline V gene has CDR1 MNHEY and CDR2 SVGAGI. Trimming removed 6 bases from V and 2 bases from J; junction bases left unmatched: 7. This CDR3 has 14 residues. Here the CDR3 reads CASSPNRGPYEQYF. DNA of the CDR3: TGTGCCAGCAGCCCCAACAGGGGCCCCTACGAGCAGTACTTC.

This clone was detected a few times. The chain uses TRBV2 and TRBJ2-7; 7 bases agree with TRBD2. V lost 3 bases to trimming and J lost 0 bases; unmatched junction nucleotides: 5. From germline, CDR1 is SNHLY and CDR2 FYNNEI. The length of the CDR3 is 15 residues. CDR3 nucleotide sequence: TGTGCCAGCAGTGACGTGGGGGGGGACTCCTACGAGCAGTACTTC. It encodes CASSDVGGDSYEQYF.

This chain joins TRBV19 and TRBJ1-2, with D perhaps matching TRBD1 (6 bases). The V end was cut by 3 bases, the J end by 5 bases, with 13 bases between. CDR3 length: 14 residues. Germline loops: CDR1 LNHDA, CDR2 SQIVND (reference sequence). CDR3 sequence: CASSIPGTRYGYTF. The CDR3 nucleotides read TGTGCCAGTAGTATTCCCGGGACAAGATATGGCTACACCTTC. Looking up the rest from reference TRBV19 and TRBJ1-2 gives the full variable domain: DGGITQSPKYLFRKEGQNVTLSCEQNLNHDAMYWYRQDPGQGLRLIYYSQIVNDFQKGDIAEGYSVSREKKESFPLTVTSAQKNPTAFYLCASSIPGTRYGYTFGSGTRLTVV.

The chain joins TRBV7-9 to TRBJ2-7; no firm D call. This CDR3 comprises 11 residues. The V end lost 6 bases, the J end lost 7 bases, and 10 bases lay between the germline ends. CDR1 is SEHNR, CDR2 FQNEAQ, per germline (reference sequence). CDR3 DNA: TGTGCCAGCAGTCCTAGTATTGAGCAGTACTTC. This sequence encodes CASSPSIEQYF. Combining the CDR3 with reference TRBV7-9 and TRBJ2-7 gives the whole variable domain DTGVSQNPRHKITKRGQNVTFRCDPISEHNRLYWYRQTLGQGPEFLTYFQNEAQLEKSRLLSDRFSAERPKGSFSTLEIQRTEQGDSAMYLCASSPSIEQYFGPGTRLTVT.

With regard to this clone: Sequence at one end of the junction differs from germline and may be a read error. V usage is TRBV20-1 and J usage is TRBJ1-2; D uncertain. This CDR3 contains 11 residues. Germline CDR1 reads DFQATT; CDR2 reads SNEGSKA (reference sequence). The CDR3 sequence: CSARGLYGRPF. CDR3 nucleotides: TGCAGTGCTAGGGGCCTCTACGGTCGTCCCTTC.

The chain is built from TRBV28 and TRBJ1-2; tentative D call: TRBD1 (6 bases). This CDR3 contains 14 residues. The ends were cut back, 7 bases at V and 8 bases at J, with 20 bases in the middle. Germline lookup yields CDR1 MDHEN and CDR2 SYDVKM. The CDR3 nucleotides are TGTGCCAGCAACGCGGCTGGGGGGGCGCGGGGCTACACCTTC. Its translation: CASNAAGGARGYTF.

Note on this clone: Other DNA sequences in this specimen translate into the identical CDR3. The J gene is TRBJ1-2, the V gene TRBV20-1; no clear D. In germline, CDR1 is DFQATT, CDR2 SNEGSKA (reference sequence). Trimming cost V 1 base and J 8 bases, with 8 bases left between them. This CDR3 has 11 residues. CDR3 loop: CSARGGYGYTF. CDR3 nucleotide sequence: TGCAGTGCTAGAGGCGGATACGGCTACACCTTC.

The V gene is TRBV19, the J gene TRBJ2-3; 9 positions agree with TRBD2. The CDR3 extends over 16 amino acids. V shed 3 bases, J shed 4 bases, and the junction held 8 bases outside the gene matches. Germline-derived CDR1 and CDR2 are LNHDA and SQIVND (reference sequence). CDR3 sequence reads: CASSMAGGPLADTQYF. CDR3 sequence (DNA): TGTGCCAGTAGTATGGCGGGAGGGCCATTGGCAGATACGCAGTATTTT.